What follows is one TCR beta chain and its context. Clones were read by immunoSEQ multiplex PCR, and TCRdb kept only the in-frame ones, dropping some. The data hold fewer than 45,000 clones, with roughly four fifths observed a single time. This record belongs to a study of PD-L1 blockade in urothelial cancer. Background on the study: At some point between 2012 and 2014 therapy began: atezolizumab 1,200 mg intravenously every 3 weeks. Median T cell yield from blood was over 120,000.

The time point denotes: pretreatment peripheral blood. The CDR3 runs 15 residues. CDR1 is LGHNA and CDR2 is YNFKEQ in the germline V gene. Trimming removed 3 bases from V and 7 bases from J, with 16 bases in between. This material consisted of PBMCs, taken around atezolizumab (anti-PD-L1) treatment. The chain joins TRBV4-2 to TRBJ2-1; possibly TRBD2 for D (6 bases). The source is a man aged 60 to 75 with urothelial cancer. CDR3 nucleotide sequence: TGTGCCAGCAGCCAGGCCTCCGGGACTCTGAATGAGCAGTTCTTC. It is translated as CASSQASGTLNEQFF.